This T cell receptor (beta chain) is drawn from a study of shared clonotypes between healthy human individuals (dated by TCRdb to 2020 to 2021). Describing the broader study: The cohort comprised a couple of women and a few men aged 18 to 49 years. Each donor's leukapheresis produced roughly between roughly 0.85 and 9.5 billion PBMCs. For each donor, CD4 naive and CD4 memory were each run on three plates, CD8 naive on two plates, and CD8 memory on one plate. Blood TCR repertoires of roughly five healthy adults were deeply sequenced to estimate repertoire size and the extent of clonotype sharing between individuals. Libraries were prepared and TCR repertoires were sequenced by different laboratories using diverse techniques, in order to increase sequencing depth and limit assay-specific biases.

The count of this clone is one. This clone's antigen is unknown. One base away there is no much larger clone; base qualities are not given. TCR CDR3 regions were amplified from genomic DNA by multiplex PCR using the deep immunoSEQ assay. Extracted genomic DNA from each cell subset was spread evenly across all wells of several immunoSEQ 96-well plates, with each plate serving as a replicate. For sorted subsets, each replicate PCR was loaded with 200 ng genomic DNA, equivalent to 32,000 or so T cell genomes. The purified libraries were quantified using a Qubit 3.0 fluorometer, sized with a Bioanalyzer 2100, and then quantified again using the KAPA Library Quantification kit. Every immunoSEQ 96-well plate was sequenced on a separate single-read 150-cycle Illumina NextSeq 550 flow cell. In the paper's pipeline: The immunoSEQ output contained only junctional sequences without quality scores, so filtering could not match that applied to full-length reads. Sequences were annotated with PyIR, a Python wrapper for IgBLAST v1.9, using IMGT germline references to assign V/J genes and CDR3. Reads were removed for weak V/J assignments (E-value above 1e-6), missing CDR3, stop codons, out-of-frame junctions, or ambiguous translated residues. V3J clonotypes were defined by identical inferred V gene, J gene, and CDR3 amino acid sequence. Percentage overlap between repertoires was calculated by dividing the number of shared unique clonotypes by the size of the smaller repertoire. RTK rarefaction, the Chao1 estimator, and Recon v2.1 estimates of unobserved clonotypes were used to assess repertoire richness. For all TCRbeta clonotypes obtained by the gDNA method from a handful of donors, generation probabilities were computed with OLGA. This immuneACCESS table, as held by TCRdb, lists in-frame sequences with V and J called but not all clones. Of the missing ones, under half trace to an unresolved V gene in checked studies; the others have no known cause. That table supplies the V and J calls and clone size; D and trimming were determined from the DNA. The sample yields approximately 620,000 clones; around 97% were counted once. The ten largest clones represent around 0.058% of the sample.

Broader findings and caveats from the paper: Pairwise subsampling indicated that sequencing depth was expected to affect the degree of clonotype sharing among donors. Around 5.4% of naive CD4, roughly 3.6% of naive CD8, approximately 2.2% of memory CD4, and around 0.42% of memory CD8 clonotypes were shared across several donors. Sampling was restricted to blood, and TCR repertoires in tissue are likely to differ from TCR repertoires in blood. Compared with non-shared clonotypes, clonotypes shared by all four sorted-subset donors had higher generation probabilities. Naive subsets generally had larger estimated clonotype richness than memory subsets did. The genetic and exposure-history diversity represented was limited by the small number of donors. Rarefaction of sorted-subset datasets indicated incomplete sequencing despite the large sequencing depth.

The donors were healthy, HIV-negative adults with no recently reported acute infections or vaccinations. All donors were Caucasian adults living in Nashville, Tennessee, USA. CD4+ T cells were enriched by magnetic negative selection; naive cells were then positively selected on CD45RA, and the negative fraction formed the memory subset. Blood was obtained by leukapheresis, after which PBMCs were separated by Ficoll-Histopaque density gradient centrifugation and cryopreserved in liquid nitrogen vapor phase. Analytical flow cytometry was used to check the purity and quantity of each magnetically sorted T cell population. Genomic DNA was isolated from every sorted fraction and measured by UV absorbance on a Nanodrop 2000c. The TCR comes from a woman aged 25 to 39 in good health. Sequenced input: naive CD4+ T cells sorted from blood. The sample's cell subset or site label, decoded: CD45RA+ positively selected.

The DNA is as follows: TGTGCCAGCAGATATAGAACGGTTGAGCAGTTCTTC. It encodes CASRYRTVEQFF. The chain is encoded by TRBV6-6 joined to TRBJ2-1; no D gene is confidently identified. The CDR3 runs 12 residues from the cysteine to the phenylalanine. The DNA shown is the 36-base CDR3, in frame from base 1. V sheds 6 bases and J sheds 9 bases, leaving 12 bases between their ends. Sequences MNHNY (CDR1) and SVGAGI (CDR2) are obtained from the germline V gene (reference sequence).